These 17 T cell receptor beta chains were all obtained from the same sample, sequenced in a study of T cell repertoires in cytomegalovirus infection. TCRdb ran MiXCR on the reads and lists one entry per CDR3 protein. The data hold 570,000 or so distinct CDR3 sequences, with over 35% observed a single time. No antigen has been assigned to these receptors. The sample consisted of cultured PBMCs, taken from culture after CMV antigen stimulation. These receptors were collected from a human donor in good health (CMV status not recorded). Some clones in this sample may be carry-over from other donors' samples.

This clonotype has just a few counts. This rearrangement joins TRBV6-2 or TRBV6-3 to TRBJ2-2; 9 bases are shared with TRBD2. CDR3 length: 17 residues. Germline CDR1 MNHEY, CDR2 SVGEGT. V dropped 5 bases and J dropped 3; count of bases not matched to a gene: 10. CDR3 region: CASSHYSSGEDTGELFF. Written as DNA, the CDR3 is TGTGCCAGCAGTCACTATTCTAGCGGGGAAGACACCGGGGAGCTGTTTTTT.

This clonotype was seen a few times. The rearrangement joins TRBV6-2 or TRBV6-3 to TRBJ2-1; D remains ambiguous. Germline CDR1 and CDR2: MNHEY and SVGEGT. The CDR3 is 14 residues long. The V end lost 2 bases, the J end lost 6 bases, and 11 bases lay between the germline ends. The CDR3 DNA is TGTGCCAGCAGTTACAGTCGGCTCCGCAATGAGCAGTTCTTC. Its protein is CASSYSRLRNEQFF.

V gene TRBV18 combines with J gene TRBJ2-2, with D tentatively TRBD1 (5 bases). The ends were cut back, 6 bases at V and 0 bases at J, with 11 bases in the middle. The V gene's germline CDR1 is KGHSH and CDR2 LQKENI. The CDR3 is made up of 15 amino acids. The CDR3 here is CASSSTATNTGELFF. The CDR3 DNA follows: TGTGCCAGCTCGTCGACAGCGACGAACACCGGGGAGCTGTTTTTT. Full variable domain (missing parts from reference TRBV18 and TRBJ2-2): NAGVMQNPRHLVRRRGQEARLRCSPMKGHSHVYWYRQLPEEGLKFMVYLQKENIIDESGMPKERFSAEFPKEGPSILRIQQVVRGDSAAYFCASSSTATNTGELFFGEGSRLTVL.

The gene calls are TRBV5-4 and TRBJ1-2; D call uncertain. Germline CDR1 is SGHNT and CDR2 is YYREEE (reference sequence). The CDR3 runs to 15 residues. Trimming left V 0 bases short and J 5 bases short, with 14 bases between. The chain's CDR3 is CASSLGGPVRYGYTF. The CDR3 region has the DNA TGTGCCAGCAGCTTGGGGGGTCCGGTGCGATATGGCTACACCTTC.

Only a few counts were recorded for this clonotype. At one end the junction does not follow the germline gene, possibly because of a read error. This chain uses TRBV18 with TRBJ2-4, with D perhaps matching TRBD2 (5 bases). The CDR3 is 14 residues long. Germline V gene sequence: CDR1 KGHSH, CDR2 LQKENI. This chain's CDR3 is CASSLPTRGGRPTF. Here the CDR3 DNA reads TGTGCCAGCTCATTACCTACCCGGGGTGGACGGCCCACCTTC.

This clonotype was recorded a few times. This rearrangement joins TRBV20-1 to TRBJ2-5; perhaps TRBD1 as D (5 bases). Trimming cost V 5 bases and J 5 bases, with 21 bases left between them. Germline lookup yields CDR1 DFQATT and CDR2 SNEGSKA (reference sequence). The CDR3 consists of 15 residues. CDR3 amino acids: CSALTSRQTVETQYF. As DNA, the CDR3 is TGCAGTGCTCTTACGTCCCGACAGACCGTGGAGACCCAGTACTTC.

The chain couples TRBV25-1 to TRBJ1-4, with a tentative D call TRBD1 (5 bases). The CDR3 loop spans 13 amino acids. The germline V gene encodes CDR1 MGHDK and CDR2 SYGVNS. Trimming left V 10 bases short and J 3 bases short, with 12 bases between. The CDR3 nucleotides read TGTGCCACCCGATTGGGGGCTAATGAAAAACTGTTTTTT. Translation: CATRLGANEKLFF.

The chain employs TRBV2 and TRBJ1-2; D is ambiguous. CDR3 length: 15 amino acids. V lost 8 bases, J lost 4 bases, and 20 bases lay in between. The V gene's germline CDR1 is SNHLY and CDR2 FYNNEI. As DNA, the CDR3 is TGTGCCAGCGGCGACTTTTGGGATTCCAGCTATGGCTACACCTTC. Translation: CASGDFWDSSYGYTF.

CDR3 amino acids: CASSYLGQPYEQYF. Here the CDR3 DNA reads TGTGCCAGCAGTTACCTGGGACAGCCCTACGAGCAGTACTTC. This sequence joins TRBV6-6 and TRBJ2-7; 7 nucleotides line up with TRBD1. The trim removed 2 bases at V and 2 bases at J, leaving 3 bases unmatched. Germline CDR1 MNHNY, CDR2 SVGAGI (reference sequence). The CDR3 consists of 14 residues.

The V call is TRBV3-1, the J call TRBJ2-4, with 10 bases identical to TRBD1. This CDR3 is built from 16 residues. Per the germline V gene, CDR1 is LGHDT and CDR2 is YNNKEL (reference sequence). V shed 3 bases, J shed 6 bases, and the junction held 8 bases outside the gene matches. CDR3: CASSHIDRGQGNIQYF. In nucleotides, the CDR3 is TGTGCCAGCAGCCACATTGACAGGGGGCAGGGAAACATTCAGTACTTC.

This clonotype showed up just a few times. V usage is TRBV12-3 or TRBV12-4 and J usage is TRBJ1-1; D remains ambiguous. The CDR3 totals 14 residues. Trimming took off 7 bases at V and 7 bases at J, with 19 bases between the two ends. CDR3 residues: CASKSIRLGDEAFF. The CDR3 DNA sequence: TGTGCCAGCAAGAGTATTAGATTGGGAGATGAAGCTTTCTTT.

The chain carries TRBV2 and TRBJ1-1; no clear D. The CDR3 contains 17 residues. The V end lost 7 bases, the J end lost 0 bases, and 21 bases lay between the germline ends. Germline values: CDR1 SNHLY, CDR2 FYNNEI. CDR3 loop: CASTRNYKVALNTEAFF. In nucleotides, the CDR3 is TGTGCCAGCACAAGAAACTACAAGGTGGCTCTGAACACTGAAGCTTTCTTT.

This clonotype showed up just a few times. The chain combines TRBV6-2 or TRBV6-3 with TRBJ2-3; the D gene is possibly TRBD2 (6 bases). The CDR3 is 13 residues long. Germline V CDR1 and CDR2: MNHEY, SVGEGT. Deletions cut 5 bases from V and 5 bases from J, with 11 bases between. Written as DNA, the CDR3 is TGTGCCAGCAGTGATCGGAGGGGAGATACGCAGTATTTT. This translates into CASSDRRGDTQYF.

This clonotype turned up a few times. This chain joins TRBV19 and TRBJ1-6, with TRBD1 as a possible D gene (5 bases). The CDR3 sequence is 14 residues long. V lost 5 bases to trimming and J lost 10 bases, with 15 bases between them. CDR1 LNHDA and CDR2 SQIVND come from the germline V gene (reference sequence). This chain's CDR3 is CASSRGTSGSPLHF. The CDR3 DNA sequence: TGTGCCAGTAGTCGCGGGACCTCTGGGTCACCCCTCCACTTT.

This sequence joins TRBV12-3 or TRBV12-4 and TRBJ1-4; TRBD1 aligns across 7 bases. Trimming removed 7 bases from V and 7 bases from J; junction bases left unmatched: 9. The CDR3 runs 14 residues. In nucleotides, the CDR3 is TGTGCCAGCACCAAAGGGGGCGGGGGTGAAAAACTGTTTTTT. Translating gives CASTKGGGGEKLFF.

The gene calls are TRBV7-2 and TRBJ2-7; D is unresolved. Germline CDR1 reads SGHTA; CDR2 reads FQGNSA. The ends were cut back, 4 bases at V and 4 bases at J, with 11 bases in the middle. The CDR3 spans 13 residues. In nucleotides, the CDR3 is TGTGCCAGCAGCTATTTCGAGCGATACGAGCAGTACTTC. Translating gives CASSYFERYEQYF.

The genes are TRBV20-1 and TRBJ2-1, with 9 bases lining up with TRBD2. V was clipped by 6 bases and J by 3 bases; unmatched bases: 9. The CDR3 loop spans 15 amino acids. Germline V CDR1 and CDR2: DFQATT, SNEGSKA (reference sequence). The CDR3 region is CSAPDSGRIYNEQFF. The CDR3 nucleotides are TGCAGTGCCCCGGACAGCGGGAGGATCTACAATGAGCAGTTCTTC.